Reported below is one T cell receptor (beta chain). Antigen unknown. The CDR3 is 12 amino acids. In germline, CDR1 is SGDLS, CDR2 YYNGEE. The trim removed 7 bases at V and 6 bases at J, leaving 7 bases unmatched. The data stem from a study of cytomegalovirus exposure and HLA in healthy donors. Looking at the study overall: An earlier analysis identified fewer than 130 million unique TCR beta sequences in 150 million to 200 million T cells. Study-wide points: CMV serostatus was the sole immune exposure information available.

Vbeta (60) and Jbeta (13) primers were used in the PCR. Data came from immunoSEQ multiplex PCR; TCRdb stores just in-frame clones and leaves some out. This table holds 150,000 to 180,000 clones, approximately 74% found once. The sequence was collected from a man aged 30 to 45 in good health and CMV-seronegative. This chain connects TRBV9 to TRBJ2-7; TRBD1 agrees at 7 bases. Source material: PBMCs. The CDR3 bases are TGTGCCAGCTCGGAAGGGGGCGGCGAGCAGTACTTC. Translation gives CASSEGGGEQYF.